This T cell receptor beta chain was captured in a study of T cells in Graves' hyperthyroidism and ophthalmopathy. About the study: Prior to any treatment, at the point of initial diagnosis, peripheral blood was collected.

Between the trimmed V and J ends, which lost 3 bases and 0 bases, there was a span of 7 bases. The length of the CDR3 is 14 residues. Per germline, CDR1 SGDLS and CDR2 YYNGEE. Exclusion followed for patients with uncontrolled infection, other autoimmune disease, pregnancy or lactation. Clinical symptoms, serum thyroxine and TRAb, thyroid ultrasound and orbital computed tomography together formed the diagnostic basis. Source material for PBMCs was over 7.5 ml fresh peripheral blood. TCR beta CDR3 regions were amplified from RNA. The TCR CDR3 was amplified in a first-round RT-PCR using the HTBI primer set. In TCRdb, the multiplex PCR reads were re-called with MiXCR into one record per CDR3 protein. The table shows 330,000 or so distinct CDR3 sequences, with roughly a fifth occurring only once. This clonotype was counted a few times.

The sequence derives from a middle-aged man with Graves' ophthalmopathy. Specimen: blood. The chain is built from TRBV9 and TRBJ2-1, with no clear D. The CDR3 DNA reads as TGTGCCAGCAGCGCGGTAAACTCCTACAATGAGCAGTTCTTC. It translates to CASSAVNSYNEQFF.